Detailed here is one T cell receptor beta chain. Its target is unknown. PCR was performed using 60 Vbeta and 13 Jbeta primers. The protocol was immunoSEQ multiplex PCR, while the TCRdb copy is restricted to in-frame clones and leaves out a portion. The sample has some 150,000 clones, roughly 85% seen once. The data are from a study of cytomegalovirus exposure and HLA in healthy donors. Study as a whole: Roughly 80 million unique TCRs from HLA-typed donors made up an early data release. Regarding the study as a whole: Of the V segments, some could not be distinguished, including TRBV6-2 and TRBV6-3, and were excluded. According to an earlier analysis, most TCR beta V segments yielded productive rearrangements about 90% or about 30% of the time.

V was shortened by 2 bases and J by 2 bases, with 9 bases between the two germline ends. There are 14 residues in the CDR3. Germline V gene lookup returns CDR1 SGHNT and CDR2 YYREEE (reference sequence). V usage is TRBV5-4 and J usage is TRBJ2-3, with a weak D call TRBD1 (6 bases). Sequenced material: PBMCs. This sequence was found in a male donor in good health and CMV-seronegative. CDR3: CASSLNRVTDTQYF. CDR3 nucleotides: TGTGCCAGCAGCTTAAACAGGGTCACAGATACGCAGTATTTT. The full variable domain, with the rest looked up from reference TRBV5-4 and TRBJ2-3, is ETGVTQSPTHLIKTRGQQVTLRCSSQSGHNTVSWYQQALGQGPQFIFQYYREEENGRGNFPPRFSGLQFPNYSSELNVNALELDDSALYLCASSLNRVTDTQYFGPGTRLTVL.